This TCR beta chain comes out of a study of blood T cell repertoires in COVID-19. Looking at the study overall: PBMCs, B-cell-depleted T cells, or T cells were the source of the cDNA or gDNA that made up the material.

Germline V gene data show CDR1 as MNHEY and CDR2 as SVGEGT. The CDR3 contains 15 residues. Trimming took 2 bases from V and 3 from J, leaving 12 bases between them. Sequencing used immunoSEQ multiplex PCR; TCRdb keeps in-frame clones, though not all of them. The sample holds some 31,000 clones, about 90% seen once. The sequence came from a human donor with active COVID-19. The donor label of this sample is uncertain. V is TRBV6-2 or TRBV6-3 and J is TRBJ2-3; tentative D call: TRBD1 (6 bases). Sequencing input: peripheral blood. In DNA, the CDR3 is TGTGCCAGCAGTTACATGGGACAACGGACAGATACGCAGTATTTT. Protein product: CASSYMGQRTDTQYF.